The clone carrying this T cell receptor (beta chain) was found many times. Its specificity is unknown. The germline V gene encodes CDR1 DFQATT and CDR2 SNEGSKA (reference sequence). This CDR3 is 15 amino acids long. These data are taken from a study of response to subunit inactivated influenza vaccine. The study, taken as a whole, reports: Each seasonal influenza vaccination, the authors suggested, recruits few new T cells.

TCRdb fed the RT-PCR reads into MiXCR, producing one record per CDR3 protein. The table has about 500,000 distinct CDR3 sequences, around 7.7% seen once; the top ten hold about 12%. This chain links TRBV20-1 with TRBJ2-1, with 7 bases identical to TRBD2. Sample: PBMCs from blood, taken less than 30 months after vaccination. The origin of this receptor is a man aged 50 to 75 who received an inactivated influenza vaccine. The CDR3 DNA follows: TGCAGCCCCCTTCCCTCTAGCGGCCTCTACAATGAGCAGTTCTTC. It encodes CSPLPSSGLYNEQFF.